This T cell receptor beta chain was identified in a study of cytomegalovirus exposure and HLA in healthy donors. The CDR3 runs to 15 residues. Primers included in the PCR were 60 Vbeta and 13 Jbeta primers. Some clones are missing from TCRdb's copy, which holds only in-frame ones; the method was immunoSEQ multiplex PCR. The sample gives under 200,000 clones, roughly 80% of which show up once; around 3.1% is in the top ten. This chain connects TRBV21-1 to TRBJ1-6; the table's TRBD1 call for D was not verified on the DNA. TRBV21-1 is deemed a pseudogene. The sample consisted of PBMCs. This receptor was identified in a female donor in good health and CMV-seronegative. The CDR3 sequence is CASSNRQGYGSPLHF. CDR3 DNA: TGTGCCAGCAGCAACCGCCAGGGGTATGGTTCACCCCTCCACTTT.